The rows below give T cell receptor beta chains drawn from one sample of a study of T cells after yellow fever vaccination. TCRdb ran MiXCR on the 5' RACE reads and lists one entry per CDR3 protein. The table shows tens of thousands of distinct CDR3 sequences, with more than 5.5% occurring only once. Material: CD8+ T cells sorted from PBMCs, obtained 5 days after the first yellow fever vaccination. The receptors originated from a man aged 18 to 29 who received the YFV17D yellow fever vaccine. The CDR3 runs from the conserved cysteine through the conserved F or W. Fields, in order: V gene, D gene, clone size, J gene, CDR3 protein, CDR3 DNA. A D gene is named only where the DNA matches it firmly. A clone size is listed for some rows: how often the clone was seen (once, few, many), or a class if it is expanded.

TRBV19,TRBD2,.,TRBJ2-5,CASSPGLATQETQYF,TGTGCCAGTAGTCCGGGACTAGCGACCCAAGAGACCCAGTACTTC
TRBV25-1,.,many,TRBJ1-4,CASSFSRLATNEKLFF,TGTGCCAGCAGTTTCTCCAGACTCGCAACTAATGAAAAACTGTTTTTT
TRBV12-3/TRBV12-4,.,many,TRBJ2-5,CASSGGVQETQYF,TGTGCCAGCAGTGGCGGGGTCCAAGAGACCCAGTACTTC
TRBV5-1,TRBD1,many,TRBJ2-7,CASSLAGDRVYEQYF,TGCGCCAGCAGCTTGGCCGGGGACAGGGTCTACGAGCAGTACTTC
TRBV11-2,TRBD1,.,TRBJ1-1,CASSPRGTGGSVNTEAFF,TGTGCCAGCAGCCCTAGGGGGACAGGGGGCTCCGTGAACACTGAAGCTTTCTTT
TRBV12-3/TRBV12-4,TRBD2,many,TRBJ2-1,CASSFGGGYNEQFF,TGTGCCAGCAGTTTTGGGGGGGGCTACAATGAGCAGTTCTTC
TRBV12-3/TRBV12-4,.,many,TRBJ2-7,CASSPGQREQYF,TGTGCCAGCAGTCCCGGACAGAGGGAGCAGTACTTC
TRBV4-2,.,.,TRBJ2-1,CASSQRREQRGGEQFF,TGTGCCAGCAGCCAACGTAGGGAACAGAGAGGAGGTGAGCAGTTCTTC
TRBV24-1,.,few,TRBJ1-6,CATRMGPLHF,TGTGCCACCAGGATGGGACCCCTCCACTTT
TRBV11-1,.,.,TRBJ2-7,CASSLEVSGSYEQYF,TGTGCCAGCAGCTTAGAGGTTTCAGGCTCCTACGAGCAGTACTTC
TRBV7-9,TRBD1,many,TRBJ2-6,CASRTGAGANVLTF,TGTGCCAGCAGGACAGGGGCTGGGGCCAACGTCCTGACTTTC
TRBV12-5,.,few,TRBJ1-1,CASGLYGSTEAFF,TGTGCTAGTGGTTTGTATGGGAGCACTGAAGCTTTCTTT
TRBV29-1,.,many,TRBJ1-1,CSVGDLPPRMNTEAFF,TGCAGCGTTGGAGACCTTCCCCCGCGGATGAACACTGAAGCTTTCTTT
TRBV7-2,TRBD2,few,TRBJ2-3,CASSFSVAGHTDTQYF,TGTGCCAGCAGCTTCTCCGTAGCGGGGCACACAGATACGCAGTATTTT
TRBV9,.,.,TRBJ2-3,CASSVGTNYPTDTQYF,TGTGCCAGCAGCGTAGGAACAAACTACCCCACAGATACGCAGTATTTT
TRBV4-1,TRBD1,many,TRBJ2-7,CASSQRQGGYEQYF,TGCGCCAGCAGCCAGAGACAGGGTGGGTACGAGCAGTACTTC
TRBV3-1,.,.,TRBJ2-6,CASSQILSGGRFSGANVLTF,TGTGCCAGCAGCCAAATATTGTCTGGCGGACGATTCTCTGGGGCCAACGTCCTGACTTTC
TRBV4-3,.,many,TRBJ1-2,CASSQGISAGSYTF,TGCGCCAGCAGCCAAGGAATTAGCGCCGGGAGCTACACCTTC
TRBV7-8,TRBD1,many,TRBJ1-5,CASSRRQGNQPQHF,TGTGCCAGCAGCCGACGACAGGGAAATCAGCCCCAGCATTTT
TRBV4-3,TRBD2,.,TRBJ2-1,CASSQVAGGVSGEQFF,TGCGCCAGCAGCCAAGTGGCCGGGGGGGTGAGTGGTGAGCAGTTCTTC
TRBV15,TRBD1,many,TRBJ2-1,CATSSRGQGDEQFF,TGTGCCACCAGCAGCAGAGGACAGGGTGATGAGCAGTTCTTC
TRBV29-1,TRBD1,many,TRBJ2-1,CSVAGGPSYNEQFF,TGCAGCGTTGCAGGGGGCCCTTCCTACAATGAGCAGTTCTTC
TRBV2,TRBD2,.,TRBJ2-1,CASSTGTSGKISYNEQFF,TGTGCCAGCAGTACCGGGACTAGCGGGAAAATCTCCTACAATGAGCAGTTCTTC
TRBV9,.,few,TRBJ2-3,CASSAGAGYTDTQYF,TGTGCCAGCAGCGCGGGTGCGGGATACACAGATACGCAGTATTTT
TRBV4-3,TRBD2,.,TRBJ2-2,CASSRGLAENTGELFF,TGCGCCAGCAGCCGTGGACTAGCAGAGAACACCGGGGAGCTGTTTTTT
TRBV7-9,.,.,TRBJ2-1,CASSLAAPGDNEQFF,TGTGCCAGCAGCTTAGCCGCACCGGGGGACAATGAGCAGTTCTTC
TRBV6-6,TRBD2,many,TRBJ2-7,CATRLASYEQYF,TGTGCCACAAGACTAGCGAGTTACGAGCAGTACTTC
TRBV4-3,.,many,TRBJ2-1,CASSPGGVGEQFF,TGCGCCAGCAGCCCCGGGGGTGTGGGTGAGCAGTTCTTC
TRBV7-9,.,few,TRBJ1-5,CASSQGGDQPQHF,TGTGCCAGCAGCCAGGGCGGGGATCAGCCCCAGCATTTT
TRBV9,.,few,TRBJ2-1,CASSAVGVRSEQFF,TGTGCCAGCAGCGCTGTCGGAGTAAGAAGTGAGCAGTTCTTC
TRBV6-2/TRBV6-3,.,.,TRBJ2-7,CASSYLAGTYEQYF,TGTGCCAGCAGTTACTTGGCGGGGACCTACGAGCAGTACTTC
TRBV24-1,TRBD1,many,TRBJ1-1,CEGTGSEAFF,TGTGAGGGGACAGGGTCGGAAGCTTTCTTT
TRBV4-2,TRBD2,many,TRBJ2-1,CASSQTSGGANEQFF,TGTGCCAGCAGCCAAACTAGCGGGGGGGCCAATGAGCAGTTCTTC
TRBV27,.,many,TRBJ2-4,CASSLRLNNIQYF,TGTGCCAGCAGTTTGCGGCTGAATAACATTCAGTACTTC
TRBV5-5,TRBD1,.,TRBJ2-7,CASLDRGYEQYF,TGTGCCAGCTTGGACAGGGGCTACGAGCAGTACTTC
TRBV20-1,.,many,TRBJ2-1,CSARRPSGNEQFF,TGCAGTGCCCGCCGGCCCTCGGGAAATGAGCAGTTCTTC
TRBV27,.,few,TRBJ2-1,CASSSFEGMGNNEQFF,TGTGCCAGCAGTTCCTTCGAGGGGATGGGTAACAATGAGCAGTTCTTC
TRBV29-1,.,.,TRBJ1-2,CSVEELGPQLPYGYTF,TGCAGCGTTGAAGAGCTCGGGCCGCAATTACCGTATGGCTACACCTTC
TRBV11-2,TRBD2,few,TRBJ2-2,CASSSLILAGGNTGELFF,TGTGCCAGCAGCTCACTCATCCTAGCGGGGGGCAACACCGGGGAGCTGTTTTTT
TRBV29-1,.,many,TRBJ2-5,CSVEGLVPQETQYF,TGCAGCGTTGAAGGTTTGGTCCCCCAAGAGACCCAGTACTTC
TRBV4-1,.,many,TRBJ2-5,CASSQLGGTPYQETQYF,TGCGCCAGCAGCCAACTGGGCGGGACCCCATACCAAGAGACCCAGTACTTC
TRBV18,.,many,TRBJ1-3,CASSLRGDNLGNTIYF,TGTGCCAGCTCACTCCGGGGCGACAACTTGGGAAACACCATATATTTT
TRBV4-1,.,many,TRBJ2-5,CASSQEETNQETQYF,TGCGCCAGCAGCCAAGAGGAGACTAACCAAGAGACCCAGTACTTC
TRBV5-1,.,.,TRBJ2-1,CASSSNSPGTLAYNEQFF,TGCGCCAGCAGTTCAAATTCTCCCGGGACCCTAGCCTACAATGAGCAGTTCTTC
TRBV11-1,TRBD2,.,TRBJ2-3,CASSLLAGGLADTQYF,TGTGCCAGCAGCTTGCTAGCGGGGGGGCTTGCAGATACGCAGTATTTT
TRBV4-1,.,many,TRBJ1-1,CASSQEGATEAFF,TGCGCCAGCAGCCAAGAGGGGGCCACTGAAGCTTTCTTT
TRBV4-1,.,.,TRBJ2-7,CASSQVPDVPYEQYF,TGCGCCAGCAGCCAAGTTCCGGACGTCCCGTACGAGCAGTACTTC
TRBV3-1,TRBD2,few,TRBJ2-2,CASSPILTSGHTGELFF,TGTGCCAGCAGCCCCATCCTGACTAGCGGCCACACCGGGGAGCTGTTTTTT
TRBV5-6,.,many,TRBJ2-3,CASSLGGASTDTQYF,TGTGCCAGCAGCTTGGGCGGGGCAAGCACAGATACGCAGTATTTT